The T cell receptor (beta chain) described here comes from a study of T cells after yellow fever vaccination. Study-level results: Among primary-vaccination clones, most reappeared after the booster, at approximately 96% for CD4 and 85% to 90% for CD8.

CDR1 is LNHNV and CDR2 is YYDKDF in the germline V gene (reference sequence). The CDR3 is 12 amino acids. UMIs were added to TCR cDNA along with a universal primer site when it was made by 5'RACE template switching. MiXCR, run by TCRdb on the 5' RACE reads, gives a single entry per CDR3 protein. The data hold around 320,000 distinct CDR3 sequences, with roughly 8.7% observed a single time. This clonotype was detected a few times. Its antigen remains unknown. The junction departs from germline at one end; a sequencing error may be responsible. This rearrangement joins TRBV15 to TRBJ1-2; 7 nucleotides match TRBD1. This clonotype was obtained from a man aged 18-30 years who received the YFV17D yellow fever vaccine. Source: CD4+ T cells sorted from PBMCs, taken 5 days after the yellow fever booster vaccination. The CDR3 DNA reads as TGTGCCACCAGCAGAGATTCGGGGGACAGAATTTTC. Amino acid sequence: CATSRDSGDRIF.